This TCR beta chain is drawn from a study of control samples from healthy donors and cancer patients. J lost 1 base, V lost 4 bases, and 7 bases had no gene match. Looked up from germline, CDR1 is SGHNT and CDR2 is YYREEE (reference sequence). CDR3 length: 16 residues. Sequencing was performed with immunoSEQ multiplex PCR; in TCRdb, only in-frame clones are kept and a portion is missing. The sample includes about 180,000 clones, roughly 89% of them seen just once. Sequencing was done on a sample of blood. The sequence was collected from a woman aged 45-65 years in good health. The rearrangement links TRBV5-4 to TRBJ2-3; 9 bases align to TRBD2. The CDR3 DNA is TGTGCCAGCAGCATTAGACTAGCGGCACGCACAGATACGCAGTATTTT. Its translation is CASSIRLAARTDTQYF.